This T cell receptor beta chain was profiled in a study of PD-1 blockade in mismatch repair-deficient tumors. Across the study: All were previously treated, progressing patients with 12 mismatch repair-deficient cancer types.

Only a few counts were recorded for this clone. The V and J ends lost 1 base and 2 bases, in that order; junction bases with no gene match: 6. The germline V gene has CDR1 SGHVS and CDR2 FQNEAQ. The CDR3 has 16 amino acids. Clones were read by immunoSEQ multiplex PCR, and TCRdb kept only the in-frame ones, dropping some. The table includes roughly 15,000 clones, 84% detected once. TCR sequencing covered a few patients who responded to pembrolizumab. The TCR originated in an adult with mismatch repair-deficient cancer. Source: PBMCs, taken 14 weeks after starting pembrolizumab. The genes are TRBV7-8 and TRBJ2-7, with TRBD2 matching over 9 bases. CDR3 nucleotides: TGTGCCAGCAGCTTAGGGGGCGGGAGGGAAGCCTACGAGCAGTACTTC. Translating it yields CASSLGGGREAYEQYF.